This TCR beta chain was recorded in a study of blood T cell repertoires in COVID-19. The V gene end was trimmed by 0 bases and the J gene end by 3 bases; junction bases not matched to a gene: 3. This CDR3 is 15 amino acids long. The germline V gene has CDR1 SGHAT and CDR2 FQNNGV. Sequencing was performed with immunoSEQ multiplex PCR; in TCRdb, only in-frame clones are kept and a portion is missing. Of about 57,000 clones listed, 75% to 90% are singletons. The sequenced sample was peripheral blood. V and J are TRBV11-2 and TRBJ2-7; 9 bases map to TRBD2. The sequence was obtained from a woman aged 80 or over with COVID-19, enrolled during active disease. DNA of the CDR3: TGTGCCAGCAGCTTAGAGCGGGGGGGAAGCTACGAGCAGTACTTC. This encodes CASSLERGGSYEQYF. Variable domain in full (rest from reference TRBV11-2 and TRBJ2-7): EAGVAQSPRYKIIEKRQSVAFWCNPISGHATLYWYQQILGQGPKLLIQFQNNGVVDDSQLPKDRFSAERLKGVDSTLKIQPAKLEDSAVYLCASSLERGGSYEQYFGPGTRLTVT.